The 18 T cell receptor beta chains presented below share a single source sample, sequenced in a study of regulatory T cells in long-lasting Graves disease. Documented time point: persistent/refractory GD, antithyroid drugs over 5 years with positive TRAb. The TCR library was made from RNA that had been extracted from PBMCs in TRIzol. HTBI primers from iRepertoire and Arm-PCR of CDR3 regions yielded the TCR beta libraries. TCRdb ran MiXCR on the multiplex PCR reads and lists one entry per CDR3 protein. The table includes some 370,000 distinct CDR3 sequences, roughly 20% detected once. Sequences were derived from peripheral blood mononuclear cells (PBMCs), sampled when the disease was refractory, from a patient treated with antithyroid drugs. The origin of the receptors is a female donor with Graves disease.

The CDR3 loop reads CASSQGDREGEQYF. The CDR3 DNA is TGCGCCAGCAGCCAAGGGGACAGGGAGGGAGAGCAGTACTTC. The J gene is TRBJ2-7, the V gene TRBV4-3; 9 bases fit TRBD1. Germline CDR1 LGHNA, CDR2 YSLEER. V was pared by 1 base and J by 7 bases, with 5 bases of the junction left unmatched. The CDR3 has 14 amino acids.

The rearrangement uses TRBV20-1 and TRBJ2-7, with a weak D call TRBD2 (6 bases). Germline CDR1 DFQATT, CDR2 SNEGSKA (reference sequence). The CDR3 sequence is 17 residues long. V was shortened by 0 bases and J by 0 bases, with 18 bases between the two germline ends. The CDR3 DNA sequence: TGCAGTGCTAGAGATGACGAGGATAGCGGAGCCTCCTACGAGCAGTACTTC. This encodes CSARDDEDSGASYEQYF.

This clonotype was counted a few times. The chain has TRBV3-1 and TRBJ2-2; D gene unclear. The CDR3 is made up of 14 amino acids. Trimming shortened V by 0 bases and J by 6 bases, and 8 bases separated the two germline ends. From germline, CDR1 is LGHDT and CDR2 YNNKEL (reference sequence). For the CDR3, the DNA is TGTGCCAGCAGCCAAGATACTCGGGCCGGGGAGCTGTTTTTT. Encoded protein: CASSQDTRAGELFF.

The chain recombines TRBV19 with TRBJ1-2, with 12 bases fitting TRBD1. Looked up from germline, CDR1 is LNHDA and CDR2 is SQIVND (reference sequence). This CDR3 contains 18 residues. The trim removed 1 base at V and 4 bases at J, leaving 10 bases unmatched. The CDR3 loop is CASSIVPGQGASGYGYTF. The CDR3 region has the DNA TGTGCCAGTAGTATAGTTCCGGGACAGGGGGCGTCGGGCTATGGCTACACCTTC.

Ten or more counts support this clonotype. The chain carries TRBV28 and TRBJ2-5; possibly TRBD2 for D (5 bases). V dropped 5 bases and J dropped 9 bases, with 16 bases sitting between them. Germline lookup yields CDR1 MDHEN and CDR2 SYDVKM. The CDR3 is 13 residues long. CDR3 DNA: TGTGCCAGCAGTCAATCCTCCCACGGGGCCCAGTACTTC. This sequence encodes CASSQSSHGAQYF.

The V and J genes are TRBV27 and TRBJ1-2, with TRBD1 matching over 9 bases. The V and J ends lost 3 bases and 7 bases, in that order; junction bases with no gene match: 9. The CDR3 runs 15 residues. Germline lookup yields CDR1 MNHEY and CDR2 SMNVEV (reference sequence). The CDR3 DNA sequence: TGTGCCAGCAGTTTTCTCTCACAGGGGGCTGGTGGCTACACCTTC. It encodes CASSFLSQGAGGYTF.

This rearrangement joins TRBV4-1 to TRBJ2-5, with D perhaps TRBD2 (6 bases). Per germline, CDR1 MGHRA and CDR2 YSYEKL. Trimming took 0 bases from V and 5 from J, leaving 16 bases between them. The CDR3 contains 16 residues. The CDR3: CASSQDRTAGPETQYF. CDR3 nucleotides: TGCGCCAGCAGCCAAGATAGAACAGCGGGCCCGGAGACCCAGTACTTC.

There are a few counts of this clonotype. The rearrangement links TRBV5-1 to TRBJ2-7; D is tentatively TRBD1 or TRBD2 (5 bases each). Germline CDR1 is SGHRS and CDR2 is YFSETQ. This CDR3 has 14 residues. Deletions cut 0 bases from V and 9 bases from J, with 16 bases between. The CDR3 loop reads CASSLAWDAGPQYF. CDR3 nucleotides: TGCGCCAGCAGCTTGGCGTGGGACGCCGGCCCGCAGTACTTC.

This sequence joins TRBV5-4 and TRBJ2-7, with 8 bases fitting TRBD1. The CDR3 spans 15 residues. V shed 0 bases and J 2 bases; nucleotides not matched to a gene: 4. CDR1 is SGHNT and CDR2 is YYREEE in the germline V gene (reference sequence). The CDR3 sequence is CASSLARQGTYEQYF. In DNA form, the CDR3 reads TGTGCCAGCAGCTTGGCCCGACAGGGGACCTACGAGCAGTACTTC.

This clonotype was seen many times. The CDR3 DNA reads as TGTGCCAGCAGTTTTGAAGCGGCCAAAAACATTCAGTACTTC. Translating gives CASSFEAAKNIQYF. The chain combines TRBV28 with TRBJ2-4; D remains ambiguous. This CDR3 contains 14 residues. Trimming removed 3 bases from V and 1 base from J, with 7 bases in between. Per the germline V gene, CDR1 is MDHEN and CDR2 is SYDVKM.

V is TRBV30 and J is TRBJ2-7; D unclear. V was shortened by 2 bases and J by 2 bases, with 7 bases between the two germline ends. The CDR3 has 12 amino acids. The germline V gene has CDR1 GTSNPN and CDR2 SVGIG (reference sequence). CDR3 residues: CAWSLVPYEQYF. DNA of the CDR3: TGTGCCTGGAGTCTCGTCCCCTACGAGCAGTACTTC. The full variable domain, its missing parts supplied by reference TRBV30 and TRBJ2-7, is SQTIHQWPATLVQPVGSPLSLECTVEGTSNPNLYWYRQAAGRGLQLLFYSVGIGQISSEVPQNLSASRPQDRQFILSSKKLLLSDSGFYLCAWSLVPYEQYFGPGTRLTVT.

This clonotype has more than one count but fewer than ten. V and J are TRBV3-1 and TRBJ2-3, with 9 bases aligning to TRBD2. The CDR3 length is 17 residues. Germline loops: CDR1 LGHDT, CDR2 YNNKEL (reference sequence). V lost 0 bases, J lost 5 bases, and 9 bases stayed unmatched. CDR3 nucleotide sequence: TGTGCCAGCAGCCAAGATGGGCTAGCGGGATATGTAGATACGCAGTATTTT. It yields the protein CASSQDGLAGYVDTQYF.

As to this clonotype: Mismatch with germline at one junction end may stem from a read error. The chain has TRBV19 and TRBJ2-2; 7 positions match TRBD2. Germline V CDR1 and CDR2: LNHDA, SQIVND (reference sequence). There are 17 residues in the CDR3. The CDR3 sequence: CPSSRVPAGADTGELFF. CDR3 DNA: TGTCCCAGTAGTAGGGTTCCGGCGGGAGCGGACACCGGGGAGCTGTTTTTT.

Ten or more counts support this clonotype. The chain links TRBV28 to TRBJ2-7; 14 bases fit TRBD2. The V gene end was trimmed by 6 bases and the J gene end by 7 bases; junction bases not matched to a gene: 17. CDR1 and CDR2 from the germline V gene are MDHEN and SYDVKM. The CDR3 has 18 residues. The CDR3 bases are TGTGCCAGCAGAACTTGGACTAGCGGGAGGCCCCCCCGTGGGGAGCAGTACTTC. It codes for CASRTWTSGRPPRGEQYF.

This chain joins TRBV4-3 and TRBJ2-7; D is perhaps TRBD1 (6 bases). The germline gives CDR1 LGHNA, CDR2 YSLEER. Trimming removed 0 bases from V and 3 bases from J, with 12 bases in between. This CDR3 contains 15 residues. The CDR3 is CASSQDLGQSYEQYF. DNA of the CDR3: TGCGCCAGCAGCCAAGACCTCGGACAGAGCTACGAGCAGTACTTC.

In its sample, this clonotype was seen a few times. The V call is TRBV7-2, the J call TRBJ2-2, with unresolved D. V lost 3 bases and J lost 1, with 9 bases in between. Germline V gene data show CDR1 as SGHTA and CDR2 as FQGNSA. There are 15 residues in the CDR3. The CDR3 region is CASSFIGGNTGELFF. The CDR3 nucleotides are TGTGCCAGCAGCTTTATCGGCGGGAACACCGGGGAGCTGTTTTTT.

This clonotype showed up just a few times. V is TRBV29-1 and J is TRBJ1-4; no clear D. The germline V gene encodes CDR1 SQVTM and CDR2 ANQGSEA. This CDR3 comprises 14 residues. V was trimmed by 1 base and J by 0 bases, leaving 6 bases between them. CDR3 in DNA: TGCAGCGTTGAAGCAGGACCAACTAATGAAAAACTGTTTTTT. Translation gives CSVEAGPTNEKLFF.

This clonotype was counted only a few times. CDR3 bases: TGTGCCATCAGCCCGTTTAACATGGGAACAGATACGCAGTATTTT. Translating it yields CAISPFNMGTDTQYF. The rearrangement uses TRBV10-3 and TRBJ2-3; D is unresolved. V lost 6 bases to trimming and J lost 3 bases, with 16 bases between them. Germline lookup yields CDR1 ENHRY and CDR2 SYGVKD. The CDR3 runs to 15 residues.